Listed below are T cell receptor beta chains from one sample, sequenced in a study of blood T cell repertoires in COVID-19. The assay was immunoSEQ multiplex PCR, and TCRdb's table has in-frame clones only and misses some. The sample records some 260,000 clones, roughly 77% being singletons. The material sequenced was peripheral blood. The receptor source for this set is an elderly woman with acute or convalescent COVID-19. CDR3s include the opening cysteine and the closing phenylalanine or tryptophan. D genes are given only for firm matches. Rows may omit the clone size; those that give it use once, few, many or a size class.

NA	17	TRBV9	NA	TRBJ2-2	TGTGCCAGCAGCGTAGGGGAGACGATAACGAACACCGGGGAGCTGTTTTTT	CASSVGETITNTGELFF
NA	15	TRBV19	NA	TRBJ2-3	TGTGCCAGTAAACCGGGGGACCTAAGCACAGATACGCAGTATTTT	CASKPGDLSTDTQYF
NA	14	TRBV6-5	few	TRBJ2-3	TGTGCCAGCAGCCAAGGGACACCGGCAGATACGCAGTATTTT	CASSQGTPADTQYF
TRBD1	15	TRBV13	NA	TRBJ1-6	TGTGCCAGCAGCGGGGGGGACAGGGTAAATTCACCCCTCCACTTT	CASSGGDRVNSPLHF
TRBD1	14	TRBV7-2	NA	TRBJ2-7	TGTGCCAGCAGCTTAGGGACAGGGTCCCCCGAGCAGTACTTC	CASSLGTGSPEQYF
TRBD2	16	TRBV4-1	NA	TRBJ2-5	TGCGCCAGCAGTCCCTACCGGACTAGCGGGAGTGAGACCCAGTACTTC	CASSPYRTSGSETQYF
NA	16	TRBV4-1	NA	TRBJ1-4	TGCGCCAGCAGCCAGGGCGCGGGCGTAACTAATGAAAAACTGTTTTTT	CASSQGAGVTNEKLFF
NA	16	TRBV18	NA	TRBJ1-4	TGTGCCAGCTCACCACCGGTGCGGCAGCATAATGAAAAACTGTTTTTT	CASSPPVRQHNEKLFF
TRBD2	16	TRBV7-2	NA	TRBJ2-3	TGTGCCAGCAGCTTTTTGGGGACTAGCTCAACAGATACGCAGTATTTT	CASSFLGTSSTDTQYF
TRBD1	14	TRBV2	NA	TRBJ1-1	TGTGCCAGCAGTGAAAGGGGACAGGCGAATGAAGCTTTCTTT	CASSERGQANEAFF